This T cell receptor beta chain was identified in a study of cytomegalovirus exposure and HLA in healthy donors. PCR involved 60 Vbeta and 13 Jbeta primers. Some clones are missing from TCRdb's copy, which holds only in-frame ones; the method was immunoSEQ multiplex PCR. The sample consists of about 200,000 clones, nearly 80% of them appearing once. This CDR3 region has 15 residues. The ends lost 8 bases at V and 7 bases at J; junction bases unmatched: 10. Germline loops: CDR1 MNHEY, CDR2 SMNVEV (reference sequence). This clone has a single count. The chain couples TRBV27 to TRBJ1-6; 8 bases fit TRBD1. This sequence originates from a man aged 18-30 years in good health and CMV-seronegative. Sequences were obtained from PBMCs. DNA for the CDR3: TGTGCCAGCTTGGGCAGACAGGGGCTAAATTCACCCCTCCACTTT. Its protein is CASLGRQGLNSPLHF.